A single sample gave rise to the 30 T cell receptor beta chains below, sequenced in a study of blood T cells in healthy people across ages. Sample-barcoded 5' priming and a J-beta primer mix drove a second PCR of roughly 6 to 12 cycles. TCRdb ran MiXCR on the 5' RACE reads and lists one entry per CDR3 protein. The top ten clones hold about 16% of a sample with about 700,000 distinct CDR3 sequences, approximately 31% of them seen once. Sequencing was carried out using blood. Receptors were obtained from a woman aged 80 or over in good health.

This clonotype occurred a few times. The V and J genes are TRBV28 and TRBJ2-7; no reliable D call. This CDR3 spans 15 amino acids. The germline gives CDR1 MDHEN, CDR2 SYDVKM. V lost 4 bases, J lost 3 bases, and 16 bases lay in between. The CDR3 is CASSSPFERYYEQYF. CDR3 coding DNA: TGTGCCAGCAGTTCACCGTTCGAGAGGTACTACGAGCAGTACTTC.

In its sample, this clonotype was seen a few times. The chain combines TRBV6-1 with TRBJ1-1; the D gene is possibly TRBD1 (5 bases). Germline V gene data show CDR1 as MNHNS and CDR2 as SASEGT. The CDR3 covers 20 residues. V gave up 7 bases and J gave up 0 bases, with 30 bases separating them. The CDR3 DNA reads TGTGCCAGCAAGAGGCGTGTCAGGGTGAGGGGCAGGGAAATGAACACTGAAGCTTTCTTT. Translated: CASKRRVRVRGREMNTEAFF.

On this clonotype: With a much larger clone just one base away, this may be a read error. The chain carries TRBV5-6 and TRBJ2-5, with D maybe TRBD2 (6 bases). This CDR3 contains 16 residues. The germline CDR1 and CDR2 sequences are SGHDT and YYEEEE. CDR3 loop: CASSLVGISIRETRYF. Written as DNA, the CDR3 is TGTGCCAGCAGCCTGGTGGGAATATCAATTCGGGAGACCCGGTACTTC.

This clonotype was observed many times. The J gene is TRBJ2-7, the V gene TRBV7-2; D is unclear. V dropped 1 base and J dropped 7 bases, with 11 bases sitting between them. This CDR3 comprises 13 residues. The V gene's germline CDR1 is SGHTA and CDR2 FQGNSA. In nucleotides, the CDR3 is TGTGCCAGCAGCTTAGAATCCGGGTTAGAGCAGTACTTC. As protein: CASSLESGLEQYF.

In this sample, this clonotype turned up many times. The gene calls are TRBV20-1 and TRBJ2-4, with TRBD1 identical over 9 bases. The CDR3 length is 14 residues. Per germline, CDR1 DFQATT and CDR2 SNEGSKA (reference sequence). Germline trimming cut 7 bases from V and 0 bases from J; bases unmatched to any gene: 4. The CDR3 reads CSDPDRGAKNIQYF. The CDR3 nucleotides read TGCAGTGACCCGGACAGGGGAGCCAAAAACATTCAGTACTTC.

Here the CDR3 reads CSARDQSGVNYGYTF. The CDR3 nucleotides are TGCAGTGCTAGAGATCAGAGCGGAGTTAACTATGGCTACACCTTC. The rearrangement joins TRBV20-1 to TRBJ1-2, with D uncertain. CDR1 is DFQATT and CDR2 is SNEGSKA in the germline V gene (reference sequence). This CDR3 region has 15 residues. V lost 0 bases and J lost 1, with 12 bases in between.

This clonotype appeared many times. CDR3 sequence: CASRDIAGGSTDTQYF. The DNA for the CDR3 is TGTGCCAGCAGGGATATAGCGGGGGGAAGCACAGATACGCAGTATTTT. This chain uses TRBV6-1 with TRBJ2-3, with TRBD2 matching over 10 bases. Unmatched junction bases numbered 6, after V lost 6 bases and J lost 0 bases. The CDR3 loop spans 16 amino acids. Germline V CDR1 and CDR2: MNHNS, SASEGT.

To note about this clonotype: At one of its ends the junction is not consistent with the germline gene, which may arise from a read error. The gene calls are TRBV6-6 and TRBJ1-1; no firm D call. Germline CDR1 reads MNHNY; CDR2 reads SVGAGI (reference sequence). The CDR3 has 13 residues. CDR3 nucleotide sequence: TGTACCAGCAGCCTTCAGCGCGGCATTGAAGCTTTCTTT. Its protein is CTSSLQRGIEAFF.

The rearrangement joins TRBV20-1 to TRBJ2-1, with 7 bases identical to TRBD2. The germline CDR1 and CDR2 sequences are DFQATT and SNEGSKA (reference sequence). The CDR3 has 15 amino acids. The V segment lost 6 bases and the J segment 5 bases; nucleotides outside the gene matches: 13. The CDR3 DNA reads as TGCAGTGCCCCAGCGGGGAGGCCTTTCCACAATGAGCAGTTCTTC. Its translation: CSAPAGRPFHNEQFF.

This clonotype was counted at least ten times. This rearrangement joins TRBV7-6 to TRBJ1-2; TRBD1 matches 9 bases. The CDR3 sequence is 18 residues long. Germline assignment: CDR1 SGHVS and CDR2 FNYEAQ. The ends lost 0 bases at V and 4 bases at J; junction bases unmatched: 12. The CDR3 region has the DNA TGTGCCAGCAGCTTAGCGGAACAGGGGGCGGCCAAAGCCTATGGCTACACCTTC. As protein: CASSLAEQGAAKAYGYTF. Supplemented by reference TRBV7-6 and TRBJ1-2, the full variable domain reads GAGVSQSPRYKVTKRGQDVALRCDPISGHVSLYWYRQALGQGPEFLTYFNYEAQQDKSGLPNDRFSAERPEGSISTLTIQRTEQRDSAMYRCASSLAEQGAAKAYGYTFGSGTRLTVV.

This clonotype was found a few times. The V and J genes are TRBV15 and TRBJ1-1, with 7 positions matching TRBD1. The CDR3 sequence is 17 residues long. In germline, CDR1 is LNHNV, CDR2 YYDKDF (reference sequence). Trimming cost V 2 bases and J 0 bases; bases outside gene matches: 9. The CDR3, as DNA: TGTGCCACCAGCAGAAGCCAGGGGGTGGGAATGAACACTGAAGCTTTCTTT. This encodes CATSRSQGVGMNTEAFF.

This chain joins TRBV30 and TRBJ2-7; a possible D gene is TRBD2 (6 bases). TRBJ2-5 explains the end of the DNA better; the J call may be wrong. The CDR3 consists of 14 residues. The germline CDR1 and CDR2 sequences are GTSNPN and SVGIG (reference sequence). CDR3 nucleotides: TGTGCCTGGACCTCGAGGGACTTATGGGAGACCCAGTACTTC. Protein product: CAWTSRDLWETQYF.

This clonotype was detected many times. V usage is TRBV9 and J usage is TRBJ1-1; D is unresolved. Looked up from germline, CDR1 is SGDLS and CDR2 is YYNGEE. The CDR3 has 13 residues. Trimming took 0 bases from V and 7 from J, leaving 10 bases between them. The CDR3 protein is CASSVGEGLEAFF. CDR3 bases: TGTGCCAGCAGCGTAGGGGAAGGCCTTGAAGCTTTCTTT.

This clonotype appeared many times. The gene calls are TRBV7-2 and TRBJ1-2; 9 bases are shared with TRBD1. The CDR3 covers 15 residues. Trimming at V came to 2 bases and at J to 6 bases, leaving 7 bases not matched to a gene. CDR1 and CDR2 from the germline V gene are SGHTA and FQGNSA. The chain's CDR3 is CASSLTQGALNGYTF. CDR3 in DNA: TGTGCCAGCAGCTTAACACAGGGGGCACTGAATGGCTACACCTTC.

This clonotype was recorded a few times. The V call is TRBV2, the J call TRBJ2-5, with 7 bases that match TRBD1. The CDR3 covers 16 residues. With V trimmed by 5 bases and J by 2 bases, 11 bases remained unmatched. Germline V CDR1 and CDR2: SNHLY, FYNNEI. The CDR3 spells CASSKGSDRRQETQYF. The CDR3 bases are TGTGCCAGCAGTAAGGGATCGGACAGGAGACAAGAGACCCAGTACTTC.

V is TRBV7-9 and J is TRBJ1-2, with D tentatively TRBD1 (5 bases). Germline V gene data show CDR1 as SEHNR and CDR2 as FQNEAQ (reference sequence). The CDR3 sequence is 15 residues long. V shed 1 base and J shed 4 bases, with 13 bases lying between them. CDR3 residues: CASSLGDPSTYGYTF. The CDR3 DNA sequence: TGTGCCAGCAGCTTAGGGGACCCCTCGACCTATGGCTACACCTTC.

This clonotype has only one observation. V is TRBV12-3 or TRBV12-4 and J is TRBJ2-1; 8 nucleotides match TRBD2. The CDR3 length is 14 residues. The V segment lost 4 bases and the J segment 6 bases; nucleotides outside the gene matches: 5. The CDR3 loop reads CASSWLAGANEQFF. Here the CDR3 DNA reads TGTGCCAGCAGTTGGCTAGCGGGTGCCAATGAGCAGTTCTTC.

This clonotype was observed a handful of times. The gene calls are TRBV20-1 and TRBJ2-7; the match to TRBD2 covers 11 bases. Germline trimming cut 3 bases from V and 2 bases from J; bases unmatched to any gene: 15. CDR3 length equals 18 residues. Germline CDR1 is DFQATT and CDR2 is SNEGSKA (reference sequence). In DNA form, the CDR3 reads TGCAGTGCTAGCGGGTTACTGATGACTAGCGGGGTTCCCTACGAGCAGTACTTC. Protein sequence: CSASGLLMTSGVPYEQYF.

Ten or more counts support this clonotype. The CDR3 region has the DNA TGCAGTGCTAGTCGACTAGCGGGGGGCCAAGAGACCCAGTACTTC. Its translation: CSASRLAGGQETQYF. The chain couples TRBV20-1 to TRBJ2-5; 13 positions match TRBD2. Per germline, CDR1 DFQATT and CDR2 SNEGSKA (reference sequence). The CDR3 totals 15 residues. Unmatched junction bases numbered 2, after V lost 3 bases and J lost 1 base.

The chain carries TRBV11-2 and TRBJ2-2; no clear D. This CDR3 region has 15 residues. V was trimmed by 0 bases and J by 2 bases, leaving 7 bases between them. Germline V gene data show CDR1 as SGHAT and CDR2 as FQNNGV. CDR3 bases: TGTGCCAGCAGCTTAGAAGTCAGTAACACCGGGGAGCTGTTTTTT. Translating gives CASSLEVSNTGELFF.

This clonotype has ten or more counts. This chain's CDR3 is CASRIAGNQETQYF. CDR3 sequence (DNA): TGTGCCAGCAGGATAGCGGGGAATCAAGAGACCCAGTACTTC. V gene TRBV27 combines with J gene TRBJ2-5, with 8 bases aligning to TRBD2. The germline V gene encodes CDR1 MNHEY and CDR2 SMNVEV (reference sequence). The CDR3 covers 14 residues. The junction had 5 bases not matched to a gene; V was cut back by 6 bases and J by 2 bases.

V is TRBV20-1 and J is TRBJ1-5; 7 bases fit TRBD1. V was clipped by 3 bases and J by 0 bases; unmatched bases: 14. This CDR3 has 18 amino acids. Germline V gene sequence: CDR1 DFQATT, CDR2 SNEGSKA (reference sequence). As DNA, the CDR3 is TGCAGTGCTAGCCGGGACAGCGGGTTGGCCCTTAGCAATCAGCCCCAGCATTTT. Translated: CSASRDSGLALSNQPQHF.

The table lists this clonotype with many counts. The chain is built from TRBV7-9 and TRBJ2-5; TRBD2 is a possible D gene (6 bases). The V gene's germline CDR1 is SEHNR and CDR2 FQNEAQ (reference sequence). Trimming cost V 5 bases and J 0 bases, with 13 bases left between them. CDR3 length: 15 residues. The CDR3 DNA sequence: TGTGCCAGCAGCCTCAGCCGGGACTACCAAGAGACCCAGTACTTC. This gives the protein CASSLSRDYQETQYF.

At least ten counts were recorded for this clonotype. The chain has TRBV12-3 or TRBV12-4 and TRBJ2-1; D not resolved. The CDR3 contains 16 residues. The germline V and J ends were trimmed by 7 bases and 6 bases, with 22 bases remaining between them. CDR3 DNA: TGTGCCAGCACCCCGACTTTAACTCGAAGGACCAATGAGCAGTTCTTC. Its protein is CASTPTLTRRTNEQFF.

This chain uses TRBV5-1 with TRBJ1-4; D remains ambiguous. This CDR3 has 15 residues. With 5 bases removed from V and 0 bases from J, the gap between germline ends came to 11 bases. From germline, CDR1 is SGHRS and CDR2 YFSETQ. This chain's CDR3 is CASRRRAATNEKLFF. CDR3 sequence (DNA): TGCGCCAGCAGGAGGAGGGCTGCAACTAATGAAAAACTGTTTTTT.

This clonotype was picked up many times. This chain connects TRBV5-1 to TRBJ2-3, with 7 bases aligning to TRBD1. The CDR3 covers 15 residues. Germline assignment: CDR1 SGHRS and CDR2 YFSETQ. Trimming cost V 1 base and J 2 bases; bases outside gene matches: 4. DNA for the CDR3: TGCGCCAGCAGCTTGAGGCAGGGGGTCACAGATACGCAGTATTTT. Protein product: CASSLRQGVTDTQYF.

This clonotype was seen ten or more times. The chain joins TRBV10-3 to TRBJ2-3; D unresolved. Trimming took 3 bases from V and 2 from J, leaving 12 bases between them. Germline values: CDR1 ENHRY, CDR2 SYGVKD. The CDR3 is 15 residues long. The CDR3 nucleotides read TGTGCCATCAGTGACCCACCCTCCTTCACAGATACGCAGTATTTT. Translating gives CAISDPPSFTDTQYF.

This clonotype has just a few counts. The chain couples TRBV9 to TRBJ2-7; D unclear. The J call is in doubt because the DNA end fits TRBJ2-5 better. The CDR3 spans 17 residues. Germline CDR1 and CDR2: SGDLS and YYNGEE. The CDR3 protein is CASSAEGPPSASETQYF. As DNA, the CDR3 is TGTGCCAGCAGCGCAGAAGGTCCCCCCTCCGCGTCGGAGACCCAGTACTTC.

This clonotype was counted only a few times. This could be a read error, since a much larger clone is one nucleotide away. V is TRBV7-2 and J is TRBJ2-7, with 7 bases aligning to TRBD1. Losses at the gene ends were 9 bases for V and 4 bases for J; bases not matched to a gene: 12. Germline CDR1 and CDR2: SGHTA and FQGNSA. The CDR3 consists of 14 residues. In DNA, the CDR3 is TGTGCCAGTAAGGTGGGGACAGACCGATACGAGCAGTACTTC. Translated, it gives CASKVGTDRYEQYF.

The chain joins TRBV28 to TRBJ1-2; D gene ambiguous. The CDR3 loop spans 11 amino acids. V lost 11 bases to trimming and J lost 4 bases, with 11 bases between them. The germline V gene has CDR1 MDHEN and CDR2 SYDVKM. Written as DNA, the CDR3 is TGTGCCGTCCGGGTCCCCTATGGCTACACCTTC. Amino acid sequence: CAVRVPYGYTF.